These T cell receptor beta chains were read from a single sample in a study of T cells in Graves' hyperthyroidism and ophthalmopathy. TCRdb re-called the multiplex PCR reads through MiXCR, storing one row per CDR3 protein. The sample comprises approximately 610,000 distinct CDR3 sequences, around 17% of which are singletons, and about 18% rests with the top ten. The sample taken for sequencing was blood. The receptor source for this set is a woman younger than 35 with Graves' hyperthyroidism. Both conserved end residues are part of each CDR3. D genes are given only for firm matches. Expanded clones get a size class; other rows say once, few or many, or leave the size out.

CDR3: CASRGLGSYNEQFF
size: few
V: TRBV7-9
D: -
J: TRBJ2-1

CDR3: CASSRDGADGYTF
size: many
V: TRBV5-1
D: -
J: TRBJ1-2

CDR3: CASSLEDRPPNYGYTF
size: -
V: TRBV5-1
D: TRBD1
J: TRBJ1-2

CDR3: CASKQNAASYEQYF
size: few
V: TRBV5-8
D: -
J: TRBJ2-7

CDR3: CASSVGDTEYEQYF
size: -
V: TRBV9
D: -
J: TRBJ2-7

CDR3: CASTQDYRRLDTDTQYF
size: -
V: TRBV28
D: -
J: TRBJ2-3

CDR3: CSARSTGQRYGYTF
size: -
V: TRBV20-1
D: -
J: TRBJ1-2

CDR3: CASTPPGLAGDNEQFF
size: few
V: TRBV7-9
D: TRBD2
J: TRBJ2-1

CDR3: CASSADGTGFYEQYF
size: many
V: TRBV7-3
D: TRBD1
J: TRBJ2-7

CDR3: CASSLTPGVEQYF
size: -
V: TRBV5-5
D: -
J: TRBJ2-7

CDR3: CASSEILTVNQPQHF
size: many
V: TRBV6-1
D: -
J: TRBJ1-5

CDR3: CSARDGRTSTDTQYF
size: many
V: TRBV20-1
D: -
J: TRBJ2-3

CDR3: CASSRGANTGELFF
size: -
V: TRBV11-3
D: TRBD2
J: TRBJ2-2

CDR3: CSAPLVAGDSEQYF
size: many
V: TRBV20-1
D: TRBD2
J: TRBJ2-7

CDR3: CASSKNRTWVNSPLHF
size: few
V: TRBV7-9
D: -
J: TRBJ1-6

CDR3: CASSIRVTSGPSYNEQFF
size: once
V: TRBV19
D: TRBD2
J: TRBJ2-1

CDR3: CASSPGWTEAFF
size: -
V: TRBV6-1
D: -
J: TRBJ1-1

CDR3: CASSNRVGEQYF
size: -
V: TRBV6-2/TRBV6-3
D: -
J: TRBJ2-7

CDR3: CASSPMLDSYNEQFF
size: many
V: TRBV7-9
D: -
J: TRBJ2-1

CDR3: CASSPTGRAEKLFF
size: few
V: TRBV7-9
D: -
J: TRBJ1-4

CDR3: CASSVGNTIYF
size: -
V: TRBV2
D: -
J: TRBJ1-3

CDR3: CASSFDSSGTDNSPLHF
size: many
V: TRBV12-3/TRBV12-4
D: -
J: TRBJ1-6

CDR3: CASSLYGSLFLGDNEQFF
size: few
V: TRBV5-6
D: -
J: TRBJ2-1

CDR3: CASSPQGRGNTIYF
size: many
V: TRBV28
D: TRBD1
J: TRBJ1-3

CDR3: CAWSRLLNEGEQYF
size: -
V: TRBV30
D: -
J: TRBJ2-7